Listed here are 6 T cell receptor beta chains from one sample, sequenced in a study of vaccination and CD4 T cells after COVID-19. Described treatment: approximately 9-day PBMC culture with coronavirus spike peptide pools or control peptides (ViraFEST assay). Investigators obtained the unexposed donor's CD4+ T cells before the COVID-19 pandemic (2011-2018). These TCRs' antigens remain unknown. The Oncomine TCR Beta short-read assay sequenced DNA from cultured CD4+ T cells. TCRdb processed the PCR reads anew with MiXCR; each CDR3 protein has one entry. The sample contains some 6,000 distinct CDR3 sequences, 30% to 40% of which appear only once. Sequencing was performed on CD4+ T cells from blood, cultured in vitro. These receptors all stem from a human donor in good health.

CDR3 DNA: TGCAGCGTCACAGGGGGCTGGTACAATGAGCAGTTCTTC. Encoded protein: CSVTGGWYNEQFF. J is TRBJ2-1 and V is TRBV29-1; TRBD1 matches 9 bases. V dropped 6 bases and J dropped 4; count of bases not matched to a gene: 4. Germline CDR1 and CDR2: SQVTM and ANQGSEA. The CDR3 runs to 13 residues.

V usage is TRBV7-9 and J usage is TRBJ2-5, with TRBD2 as a possible D gene (5 bases). Germline V gene data show CDR1 as SEHNR and CDR2 as FQNEAQ (reference sequence). V lost 2 bases and J lost 7, with 17 bases in between. The length of the CDR3 is 15 residues. Here the CDR3 reads CASSLRGPTLATQYF. In DNA, the CDR3 is TGTGCCAGCAGCTTACGCGGACCGACCCTAGCGACCCAGTACTTC.

V gene TRBV6-1 combines with J gene TRBJ1-6, with no clear D. Trimming left V 5 bases short and J 5 bases short, with 16 bases between. Germline CDR1 is MNHNS and CDR2 is SASEGT. CDR3 length: 16 residues. DNA for the CDR3: TGTGCCAGCAGTCACGTCTGGACCGAAAATAATTCACCCCTCCACTTT. Its translation is CASSHVWTENNSPLHF.

CDR3 residues: CSANLQGKGQPQHF. The DNA for the CDR3 is TGCAGTGCGAATTTACAGGGGAAGGGGCAGCCCCAGCATTTT. The chain has TRBV20-1 and TRBJ1-5; TRBD1 agrees at 7 bases. The CDR3 has 14 amino acids. Germline CDR1 and CDR2: DFQATT and SNEGSKA (reference sequence). The ends lost 6 bases at V and 7 bases at J; junction bases unmatched: 12.

The chain couples TRBV2 to TRBJ2-3; D is ambiguous. This CDR3 is 11 amino acids long. CDR1 is SNHLY, CDR2 FYNNEI, per germline. The V end was cut by 2 bases, the J end by 3 bases, with 0 bases between. CDR3 amino acids: CASSETDTQYF. CDR3 nucleotide sequence: TGTGCCAGCAGTGAAACAGATACGCAGTATTTT.

V usage is TRBV27 and J usage is TRBJ1-2, with TRBD1 matching over 8 bases. The CDR3 loop spans 14 amino acids. The V gene's germline CDR1 is MNHEY and CDR2 SMNVEV (reference sequence). The V and J ends lost 6 bases and 2 bases, in that order; junction bases with no gene match: 5. CDR3 protein: CASRSGQVNYGYTF. The CDR3, as DNA: TGTGCCAGCAGGTCGGGACAGGTAAACTATGGCTACACCTTC.